These 9 T cell receptor beta chains were sequenced from one sample in a study of cytomegalovirus exposure and HLA in healthy donors. Primers: 60 Vbeta forward and 13 Jbeta reverse. Libraries were prepared by immunoSEQ multiplex PCR; TCRdb keeps only in-frame clonotypes and omits some of them. The data contain approximately 130,000 clones, 70% to 90% of them seen just once; the ten biggest clones take up approximately 1.5%. Sequencing used PBMCs. The receptor set was obtained from a man aged 35 to 55 in good health and CMV-seronegative.

Comments on this clone: A read error may account for a junction end that differs from germline. The gene calls are TRBV7-9 and TRBJ1-6; D not certain. This CDR3 has 14 amino acids. Germline values: CDR1 SEHNR, CDR2 FQNEAQ (reference sequence). The CDR3 reads CSSSSGSSLPPLHF. CDR3 nucleotide sequence: TGTTCCAGCAGCTCGGGAAGCAGCCTTCCACCCCTCCACTTT. The full variable domain, with the rest looked up from reference TRBV7-9 and TRBJ1-6, is DTGVSQNPRHKITKRGQNVTFRCDPISEHNRLYWYRQTLGQGPEFLTYFQNEAQLEKSRLLSDRFSAERPKGSFSTLEIQRTEQGDSAMYLCSSSSGSSLPPLHFGNGTRLTVT.

The CDR3 sequence is CASSQDLNRSNEKLFF. In nucleotides, the CDR3 is TGCGCCAGCAGCCAAGATTTGAACAGGTCTAATGAAAAACTGTTTTTT. The chain combines TRBV4-3 with TRBJ1-4; D might be TRBD1 (5 bases). V gave up 0 bases and J gave up 3 bases, with 11 bases separating them. CDR1 is LGHNA and CDR2 is YSLEER in the germline V gene. The CDR3 is made up of 16 amino acids.

The chain joins TRBV6-5 to TRBJ2-5; TRBD2 is a possible D gene (6 bases). The DNA end lines up better with TRBJ2-7; the J call may be wrong. The CDR3 is made up of 12 amino acids. Germline V gene sequence: CDR1 MNHEY, CDR2 SVGAGI. The CDR3 DNA is TGTGCCAGCGGCGGGACGACCTACGAGCAGTACTTC. Its protein is CASGGTTYEQYF.

The chain combines TRBV11-2 with TRBJ2-2; D might be TRBD2 (5 bases). Trimming cost V 0 bases and J 3 bases, with 14 bases left between them. The CDR3 sequence is 17 residues long. From germline, CDR1 is SGHAT and CDR2 FQNNGV. The CDR3, as DNA: TGTGCCAGCAGCTTAGAAGGACTCCCACGAGACACCGGGGAGCTGTTTTTT. The encoded protein is CASSLEGLPRDTGELFF.

The gene calls are TRBV19 and TRBJ2-5; a weak D match, TRBD2 (5 bases). CDR3 length: 14 amino acids. The germline CDR1 and CDR2 sequences are LNHDA and SQIVND (reference sequence). V shed 7 bases and J shed 0 bases, with 12 bases lying between them. CDR3 DNA: TGTGCCAGTAACAACCCGGGGTACCAAGAGACCCAGTACTTC. It translates to CASNNPGYQETQYF.

Here the CDR3 reads CASSLSVNTYEQYF. In DNA form, the CDR3 reads TGTGCCAGCAGTTTATCGGTCAACACCTACGAGCAGTACTTC. The rearrangement joins TRBV27 to TRBJ2-7; D uncertain. This CDR3 has 14 residues. Trimming stripped 0 bases from V and 2 bases from J, with 8 bases between. Germline V gene lookup returns CDR1 MNHEY and CDR2 SMNVEV (reference sequence).

V is TRBV11-3 and J is TRBJ2-2, with TRBD2 matching 7 bases. V was pared by 5 bases and J by 0 bases, with 9 bases of the junction left unmatched. Germline V lookup: CDR1 SGHNT, CDR2 YENEEA. The CDR3 sequence is 17 residues long. CDR3 region: CASSPGAGIANTGELFF. CDR3 in DNA: TGTGCCAGCAGCCCCGGAGCGGGGATCGCGAACACCGGGGAGCTGTTTTTT.

The V and J genes are TRBV4-3 and TRBJ2-1; 7 bases map to TRBD1. Germline V gene sequence: CDR1 LGHNA, CDR2 YSLEER. CDR3 size: 16 residues. With V trimmed by 3 bases and J by 1 base, 6 bases remained unmatched. CDR3 bases: TGCGCCAGCAGCCAGGCTCCGGGACAGTCCTACAATGAGCAGTTCTTC. This sequence encodes CASSQAPGQSYNEQFF.

This chain links TRBV29-1 with TRBJ2-5; 7 bases agree with TRBD2. The germline V gene encodes CDR1 SQVTM and CDR2 ANQGSEA. V shed 1 base and J 5 bases; nucleotides not matched to a gene: 4. The CDR3 has 13 amino acids. CDR3 loop: CSVEAGRGETQYF. The CDR3 nucleotides read TGCAGCGTTGAAGCAGGGAGGGGCGAGACCCAGTACTTC.